Listed here are 22 T cell receptor beta chains from one sample, sequenced in a study of T cells expressing NK-cell markers. Following a re-call of the 5' RACE reads, TCRdb has one entry per CDR3 protein and lacks DNA. This sample's table reports about 460,000 distinct CDR3 sequences. Sequences were obtained from blood T cells: a sorted CD56 or NKG2C T cell subset, CD4+ or CD8+ T cells, or bulk PBMC T cells (not recorded which). The receptors originated from a woman aged 45-60 years in good health.

The chain couples TRBV5-1 to TRBJ1-4; TCRdb names TRBD1, which stays unverified in the absence of DNA. Looked up from germline, CDR1 is SGHRS and CDR2 is YFSETQ. The CDR3 is made up of 15 amino acids. The CDR3 reads CASSPRTGTNEKLFF.

This chain joins TRBV6-6 and TRBJ2-1; TCRdb lists TRBD2, though no DNA is available to test this call. Per the germline V gene, CDR1 is MNHNY and CDR2 is SVGAGI (reference sequence). The length of the CDR3 is 19 residues. CDR3 amino acids: CASSYVRGGRANDNNEQFF.

J is TRBJ2-7 and V is TRBV7-6; TCRdb's D call of TRBD1 is untestable without DNA. This CDR3 has 16 amino acids. Germline CDR1 and CDR2: SGHVS and FNYEAQ. CDR3 sequence reads: CASSRIRGDLSYEQYF.

The chain carries TRBV6-6 and TRBJ2-2; TCRdb outputs TRBD1, but without DNA this stays unchecked. This CDR3 contains 13 residues. Germline V gene data show CDR1 as MNHNY and CDR2 as SVGAGI (reference sequence). CDR3 loop: CASRPTGSGELFF.

The V and J genes are TRBV3-1 and TRBJ2-5; checking the TCRdb D call of TRBD1 is not possible without DNA. The germline V gene encodes CDR1 LGHDT and CDR2 YNNKEL (reference sequence). The CDR3 runs to 16 residues. CDR3 in amino acids: CASSPTGQPNQETQYF.

The gene calls are TRBV20-1 and TRBJ2-2; checking the TCRdb D call of TRBD1 is not possible without DNA. Germline values: CDR1 DFQATT, CDR2 SNEGSKA (reference sequence). The length of the CDR3 is 14 residues. Here the CDR3 reads CSATTGGLTGELFF.

The V gene is TRBV29-1, the J gene TRBJ2-1; TCRdb names TRBD1, which stays unverified in the absence of DNA. This CDR3 has 13 residues. Germline V CDR1 and CDR2: SQVTM, ANQGSEA. The CDR3 spells CSVVGGVVNEQFF.

The V and J genes are TRBV3-1 and TRBJ1-2. Germline-derived CDR1 and CDR2 are LGHDT and YNNKEL (reference sequence). This CDR3 is 13 amino acids long. The CDR3 here is CASSQGSGYGYTF. The entire variable domain, with the rest obtained from reference TRBV3-1 and TRBJ1-2, is as follows: DTAVSQTPKYLVTQMGNDKSIKCEQNLGHDTMYWYKQDSKKFLKIMFSYNNKELIINETVPNRFSPKSPDKAHLNLHINSLELGDSAVYFCASSQGSGYGYTFGSGTRLTVV.

The V and J genes are TRBV5-6 and TRBJ1-1; with no DNA, the TCRdb D assignment of TRBD1 cannot be verified. CDR1 and CDR2 (germline): SGHDT, YYEEEE. CDR3 length: 12 residues. The CDR3 region is CASSLAGGVAFF.

The chain uses TRBV2 and TRBJ1-4; TCRdb lists TRBD1, though no DNA is available to test this call. This CDR3 is built from 11 residues. Germline CDR1 reads SNHLY; CDR2 reads FYNNEI. The CDR3 here is CASSDSEKLFF.

The chain combines TRBV15 with TRBJ2-1; TCRdb's D gene call, TRBD1, goes unchecked for lack of DNA. The CDR3 is made up of 14 amino acids. The germline V gene has CDR1 LNHNV and CDR2 YYDKDF (reference sequence). The CDR3 protein is CATSRDNRDNEQFF.

The chain combines TRBV7-8 with TRBJ1-3; the D call from TCRdb, TRBD1, cannot be confirmed without DNA. The germline gives CDR1 SGHVS, CDR2 FQNEAQ. CDR3 length: 13 residues. The CDR3 protein is CASSLVASRAIYF. The whole variable domain, filled in from reference TRBV7-8 and TRBJ1-3, reads GAGVSQSPRYKVAKRGQDVALRCDPISGHVSLFWYQQALGQGPEFLTYFQNEAQLDKSGLPSDRFFAERPEGSVSTLKIQRTQQEDSAVYLCASSLVASRAIYFGEGSWLTVV.

This sequence joins TRBV28 and TRBJ2-4; the TRBD1 assignment by TCRdb is unverifiable without DNA. Germline values: CDR1 MDHEN, CDR2 SYDVKM. The CDR3 is made up of 14 amino acids. CDR3 loop: CASSLVGPKNIQYF.

The V call is TRBV5-6, the J call TRBJ2-7; checking the TCRdb D call of TRBD2 is not possible without DNA. CDR3 length: 15 amino acids. Germline lookup yields CDR1 SGHDT and CDR2 YYEEEE. The CDR3 spells CASSFRRGLTYEQYF.

The V and J genes are TRBV29-1 and TRBJ1-2. The CDR3 is made up of 11 amino acids. CDR1 and CDR2 (germline): SQVTM, ANQGSEA. Here the CDR3 reads CRAGDTYGYTF.

The chain couples TRBV5-4 to TRBJ2-1. This CDR3 comprises 15 residues. Germline values: CDR1 SGHNT, CDR2 YYREEE (reference sequence). CDR3 region: CASSLGGPRVHEQFF. Together with reference TRBV5-4 and TRBJ2-1, the CDR3 gives the full variable domain: ETGVTQSPTHLIKTRGQQVTLRCSSQSGHNTVSWYQQALGQGPQFIFQYYREEENGRGNFPPRFSGLQFPNYSSELNVNALELDDSALYLCASSLGGPRVHEQFFGPGTRLTVL.

This clonotype is medium-sized (0.01 to 0.1%) by frequency. V gene TRBV12-3 or TRBV12-4 combines with J gene TRBJ1-1; the D gene TCRdb calls, TRBD1, cannot be checked with no DNA. The CDR3 runs to 14 residues. The CDR3 spells CASTQGAGNTEAFF.

J is TRBJ2-2 and V is TRBV12-3 or TRBV12-4. This CDR3 region has 16 residues. The CDR3 is CASSLAHLENTGELFF.

This chain uses TRBV5-1 with TRBJ2-1. From germline, CDR1 is SGHRS and CDR2 YFSETQ. The CDR3 spans 11 residues. CDR3 sequence reads: CASSYSNEQFF.

This CDR3 is CSASGLDREQYF. The rearrangement uses TRBV20-1 and TRBJ2-7; as DNA is missing, the TRBD2 call by TCRdb cannot be tested. The germline V gene encodes CDR1 DFQATT and CDR2 SNEGSKA (reference sequence). This CDR3 spans 12 amino acids.

The rearrangement uses TRBV7-9 and TRBJ2-5; TCRdb gives TRBD2 as the D gene, but with no DNA this cannot be confirmed. Germline V CDR1 and CDR2: SEHNR, FQNEAQ (reference sequence). This CDR3 is built from 15 residues. CDR3 in amino acids: CASSSETSGKETQYF.

V is TRBV25-1 and J is TRBJ2-1; the TRBD1 assignment by TCRdb is unverifiable without DNA. CDR3 size: 16 residues. Germline assignment: CDR1 MGHDK and CDR2 SYGVNS. The CDR3 reads CASSGEGRIGYNEQFF.